This T cell receptor beta chain was documented in a study of technical replicates of blood from a handful of donors. The table came from immunoSEQ multiplex PCR; TCRdb's copy has only in-frame clones and leaves some out. Of about 85,000 clones in the sample, about 95% were seen once. J was trimmed by 4 bases and V by 5 bases; bases with no gene match: 5. The CDR3 loop spans 14 amino acids. The germline CDR1 and CDR2 sequences are SGHRS and YFSETQ. The material sequenced was T cells isolated from PBMCs. This chain uses TRBV5-1 with TRBJ2-3; 9 positions match TRBD2. The clonotype comes from a human donor in good health. The CDR3 nucleotides read TGCGCCAGCAGTGACGCGGGGGGGTCAGATACGCAGTATTTT. Translating it yields CASSDAGGSDTQYF.